This TCR beta chain was captured by sequencing in a study of early T cells in non-severe SARS-CoV-2 infection. Study at large: Alpha and beta chains were unpaired, from unsorted whole-blood bulk RNA.

Unique molecular identifiers tagged individual cDNA molecules. TCRdb used MiXCR to reprocess the 5' RACE reads, holding one entry per CDR3 protein. The sample lists tens of thousands of distinct CDR3 sequences, 5.6% occurring once. This clonotype was observed a single time. The CDR3 has 15 residues. V was clipped by 6 bases and J by 0 bases, with 13 bases between them. Germline V gene data show CDR1 as SGHDN and CDR2 as FVKESK. This rearrangement joins TRBV14 to TRBJ2-3; D possibly corresponds to TRBD2 (6 bases). The sequenced sample consisted of whole blood. This TCR was recovered from an adult who was a healthcare worker with PCR-confirmed SARS-CoV-2 infection or an uninfected control (not recorded which). CDR3 sequence (DNA): TGTGCCAGCAGTCGGAGGAGCGGGAGCACAGATACGCAGTATTTT. Protein sequence: CASSRRSGSTDTQYF.